These 9 T cell receptor beta chains originate from one sample sequenced in a study of identical twins. TCRdb re-called the 5' RACE reads through MiXCR, storing one row per CDR3 protein. The sample includes hundreds of thousands of distinct CDR3 sequences, less than 25% of them seen just once. These sequences were also reported in another study, on T cells expressing NK-cell markers.

Sequencing used PBMCs. Every receptor here comes from a woman aged 18-29 years in good health.

The table lists this clonotype with a few counts. The CDR3 is CASSYQGYTDTQYF. In DNA form, the CDR3 reads TGCGCCAGCAGCTACCAAGGGTACACAGATACGCAGTATTTT. The chain combines TRBV5-1 with TRBJ2-3; no clear D gene. This CDR3 has 14 residues. Trimming stripped 3 bases from V and 2 bases from J, with 10 bases between. The germline gives CDR1 SGHRS, CDR2 YFSETQ.

This rearrangement joins TRBV6-5 to TRBJ2-5; TRBD1 matches at 10 bases. This CDR3 is 15 amino acids long. Trimming removed 3 bases from V and 8 bases from J; junction bases left unmatched: 9. Looked up from germline, CDR1 is MNHEY and CDR2 is SVGAGI. The CDR3 DNA reads as TGTGCCAGCAGTTATGCCGGGACAGGGGTTGTAACCCAGTACTTC. Translated, it gives CASSYAGTGVVTQYF.

This rearrangement joins TRBV20-1 to TRBJ2-7, with 7 bases matching TRBD1. The CDR3 has 15 amino acids. With 7 bases clipped from V and 4 bases from J, the junction kept 16 bases outside the gene matches. Germline V lookup: CDR1 DFQATT, CDR2 SNEGSKA (reference sequence). In DNA form, the CDR3 reads TGCAGTGGAGCCAACCCGAGGGACAGCTTATACGAGCAGTACTTC. It is translated as CSGANPRDSLYEQYF.

The chain employs TRBV29-1 and TRBJ1-2; TRBD1 matches 8 bases. This CDR3 region has 15 residues. The V and J ends lost 3 bases and 7 bases, in that order; junction bases with no gene match: 13. CDR1 SQVTM and CDR2 ANQGSEA come from the germline V gene. The CDR3 sequence is CSVEGTGGDGGGYTF. CDR3 in DNA: TGCAGCGTTGAGGGGACAGGAGGTGATGGCGGTGGCTACACCTTC.

The V and J genes are TRBV20-1 and TRBJ2-3; 12 positions match TRBD2. This CDR3 region has 15 residues. CDR1 is DFQATT and CDR2 is SNEGSKA in the germline V gene (reference sequence). V lost 1 base, J lost 6 bases, and 5 bases stayed unmatched. In DNA form, the CDR3 reads TGCAGTGCTAGAGTGCTAGCGGGAGGGCGGGATACGCAGTATTTT. As protein: CSARVLAGGRDTQYF.

This chain links TRBV15 with TRBJ2-6; 14 positions match TRBD2. CDR3 length: 19 amino acids. The V and J ends lost 5 bases and 3 bases, in that order; junction bases with no gene match: 9. CDR1 is LNHNV and CDR2 is YYDKDF in the germline V gene (reference sequence). CDR3 amino acids: CATSLRTSGRPGGANVLTF. DNA of the CDR3: TGTGCCACCAGCCTCCGGACTAGCGGGAGGCCGGGTGGGGCCAACGTCCTGACTTTC.

The CDR3 DNA follows: TGTGCCAGCAGTTACTCGGCTAGCGGGGGGGCTTGGGAGCAGTACTTC. This codes for CASSYSASGGAWEQYF. The chain links TRBV6-5 to TRBJ2-7, with TRBD2 matching over 12 bases. The CDR3 has 16 residues. The germline V gene has CDR1 MNHEY and CDR2 SVGAGI. Unmatched junction bases numbered 7, after V lost 0 bases and J lost 7 bases.

This clonotype was detected a few times. The chain has TRBV4-3 and TRBJ2-5, with D tentatively TRBD2 (5 bases). In germline, CDR1 is LGHNA, CDR2 YSLEER. There are 14 residues in the CDR3. The V end lost 0 bases, the J end lost 7 bases, and 12 bases lay between the germline ends. CDR3 amino acids: CASSQDGESGTQYF. CDR3 nucleotide sequence: TGCGCCAGCAGCCAAGATGGGGAGAGCGGGACCCAGTACTTC.

CDR3 DNA: TGTGCCAGCAGTCGTTCCGGGACAGGGGACACCGGGGAGCTGTTTTTT. Amino acids: CASSRSGTGDTGELFF. The chain recombines TRBV5-5 with TRBJ2-2; 10 bases line up with TRBD1. Germline-derived CDR1 and CDR2 are SGHKS and YYEKEE (reference sequence). After removal of 5 bases from V and 3 bases from J, the junction contained 7 bases not matched to a gene. The CDR3 length is 16 residues.